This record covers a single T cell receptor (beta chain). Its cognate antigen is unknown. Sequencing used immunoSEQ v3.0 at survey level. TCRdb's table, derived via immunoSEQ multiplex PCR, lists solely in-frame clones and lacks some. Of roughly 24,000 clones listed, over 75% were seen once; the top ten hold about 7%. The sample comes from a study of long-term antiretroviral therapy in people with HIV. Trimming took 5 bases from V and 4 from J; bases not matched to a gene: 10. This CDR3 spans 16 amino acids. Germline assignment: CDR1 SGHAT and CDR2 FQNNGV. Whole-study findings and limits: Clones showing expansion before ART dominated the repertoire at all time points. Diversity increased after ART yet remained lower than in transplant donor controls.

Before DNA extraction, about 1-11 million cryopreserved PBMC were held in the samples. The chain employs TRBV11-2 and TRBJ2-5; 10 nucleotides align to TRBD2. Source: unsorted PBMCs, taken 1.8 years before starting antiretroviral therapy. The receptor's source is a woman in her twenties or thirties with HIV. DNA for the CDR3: TGTGCCAGCAGCCTGGGACTAGCGACCGCCCGAGAGACCCAGTACTTC. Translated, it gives CASSLGLATARETQYF.